This TCR beta chain emerged from a study of shared clonotypes between healthy human individuals. Comments on this clone: Its specificity is not known.

Assay: immunoSEQ multiplex PCR; the TCRdb copy retains only in-frame clones and omits some. The repertoire has about 990,000 clones, around 78% of them found once; the top ten carry 0.5% to 0.65%. Findings and limits, study-wide: Estimated richness was generally greater in naive than memory subsets.

V lost 1 base to trimming and J lost 2 bases, with 9 bases between them. This CDR3 contains 14 residues. The germline CDR1 and CDR2 sequences are SGHAT and FQNNGV. The V call is TRBV11-2, the J call TRBJ2-7; D could derive from TRBD1 or TRBD2 (5 bases each). The origin of this receptor is a man younger than 30 in good health. Some clones in this sample may be carry-over from other donors' samples. What was sequenced was memory CD4+ T cells from PBMCs. Subset specified: CD45RA-negative fraction. For the CDR3, the DNA is TGTGCCAGCAGCTTAGTGGGACGGACCTACGAGCAGTACTTC. Its translation is CASSLVGRTYEQYF. Combining the CDR3 with reference TRBV11-2 and TRBJ2-7 gives the whole variable domain EAGVAQSPRYKIIEKRQSVAFWCNPISGHATLYWYQQILGQGPKLLIQFQNNGVVDDSQLPKDRFSAERLKGVDSTLKIQPAKLEDSAVYLCASSLVGRTYEQYFGPGTRLTVT.